This is a list of T cell receptor beta chains from one sample in a study of control samples from healthy donors and cancer patients. Sequencing was performed with immunoSEQ multiplex PCR; in TCRdb, only in-frame clones are kept and a portion is missing. The profile shows roughly 180,000 clones, roughly 94% of them singletons. The sequencing sample was made of blood. The receptors originated from a woman between 18 and 29 years old in good health. Each CDR3 is given with its conserved first and last residue. The order of the fields is clone size, V gene, J gene, D gene, CDR3 DNA, CDR3 protein. D genes are given only for firm matches. Not every row has a clone size; where given, it reads once, few, many or a size class.

abundance: -
v_gene: TRBV18
j_gene: TRBJ1-1
d_gene: -
CDR3nt: TGTGCCAGCTTAACGGGGGGGAGCACTGAAGCTTTCTTT
CDR3aa: CASLTGGSTEAFF

abundance: -
v_gene: TRBV11-3
j_gene: TRBJ1-1
d_gene: -
CDR3nt: TGTGCCAGCAGCTTAGTCTCCACAGGGCCGAACACTGAAGCTTTCTTT
CDR3aa: CASSLVSTGPNTEAFF

abundance: -
v_gene: TRBV7-7
j_gene: TRBJ2-3
d_gene: -
CDR3nt: TGTGCTAGCAGCTTAACGACCACTGCGGGTACGCAGTATTTT
CDR3aa: CASSLTTTAGTQYF

abundance: -
v_gene: TRBV6-2/TRBV6-3
j_gene: TRBJ1-5
d_gene: -
CDR3nt: TGTGCCAGCAGTTACTCCCCGGAAGGGATGCGTCAGCCCCAGCATTTT
CDR3aa: CASSYSPEGMRQPQHF

abundance: -
v_gene: TRBV23-1
j_gene: TRBJ1-3
d_gene: TRBD1
CDR3nt: TGCGCCAGCAGTCCTGCCCCGACAGGGGGTAGCTCTGGAAACACCATATATTTT
CDR3aa: CASSPAPTGGSSGNTIYF

abundance: -
v_gene: TRBV3-1/TRBV3-2
j_gene: TRBJ1-1
d_gene: TRBD1
CDR3nt: TGTGCCAGCAGCCGTAACAGGGGAATAAACACTGAAGCTTTCTTT
CDR3aa: CASSRNRGINTEAFF

abundance: -
v_gene: TRBV18
j_gene: TRBJ2-3
d_gene: -
CDR3nt: TGTGCCAGCTCACTTGGGGTTAGCACAGATACGCAGTATTTT
CDR3aa: CASSLGVSTDTQYF

abundance: -
v_gene: TRBV5-4
j_gene: TRBJ1-4
d_gene: -
CDR3nt: TGTGCCAGCAGCCTGGGACCGAACCCGGATGAAAAACTGTTTTTT
CDR3aa: CASSLGPNPDEKLFF

abundance: once
v_gene: TRBV4-1
j_gene: TRBJ2-7
d_gene: TRBD1
CDR3nt: TGCGCCAGCAGCCTGGGACAGGGTTTGAGGGGATACGAGCAGTACTTC
CDR3aa: CASSLGQGLRGYEQYF

abundance: -
v_gene: TRBV12-3/TRBV12-4
j_gene: TRBJ2-3
d_gene: -
CDR3nt: TGTGCCAGCAGTTACGCAGATACGCAGTATTTT
CDR3aa: CASSYADTQYF

abundance: -
v_gene: TRBV2
j_gene: TRBJ2-7
d_gene: -
CDR3nt: TGTGCTTCCACCTGGGGTTCCTCCTACGAGCAGTACTTC
CDR3aa: CASTWGSSYEQYF

abundance: few
v_gene: TRBV7-9
j_gene: TRBJ1-3
d_gene: -
CDR3nt: TGTGCCAGCAGCACCTACTACGGGGAAGGAAACACCATATATTTT
CDR3aa: CASSTYYGEGNTIYF

abundance: once
v_gene: TRBV19
j_gene: TRBJ1-3
d_gene: -
CDR3nt: TGTGCCAGTAGTACCCGGAGCCTGAGCTCTGGAAACACCATATATTTT
CDR3aa: CASSTRSLSSGNTIYF

abundance: -
v_gene: TRBV28
j_gene: TRBJ1-2
d_gene: TRBD1
CDR3nt: TGTGCCAGCACCCTCGATGGCGGGACAGCCTATGGCTACACCTTC
CDR3aa: CASTLDGGTAYGYTF

abundance: -
v_gene: TRBV5-1
j_gene: TRBJ2-7
d_gene: -
CDR3nt: TGCGCCAGCAGCTTGGTCCCTTCTACTAGCTCGGGGGTGTACGAGCAGTACTTC
CDR3aa: CASSLVPSTSSGVYEQYF

abundance: -
v_gene: TRBV7-2
j_gene: TRBJ1-5
d_gene: TRBD1
CDR3nt: TGTGCCAGCAGCTCTTATGGACAGGTGGACAATCAGCCCCAGCATTTT
CDR3aa: CASSSYGQVDNQPQHF

abundance: -
v_gene: TRBV19
j_gene: TRBJ1-4
d_gene: -
CDR3nt: TGTGCCAGTAGCCCGCTGACAGCATATGAAAAACTGTTTTTT
CDR3aa: CASSPLTAYEKLFF

abundance: -
v_gene: TRBV28
j_gene: TRBJ2-5
d_gene: -
CDR3nt: TGTGCCAGCACTCTTCTCCGAAACTCAGAGACCCAGTACTTC
CDR3aa: CASTLLRNSETQYF

abundance: -
v_gene: TRBV19
j_gene: TRBJ1-5
d_gene: TRBD1
CDR3nt: TGTGCCAGTACCGCACAGGGGAGCAATCAGCCCCAGCATTTT
CDR3aa: CASTAQGSNQPQHF

abundance: -
v_gene: TRBV2
j_gene: TRBJ1-1
d_gene: -
CDR3nt: TGTGCCAGCAGTCAACAGGGGAACACTGAAGCTTTCTTT
CDR3aa: CASSQQGNTEAFF

abundance: once
v_gene: TRBV19
j_gene: TRBJ2-2
d_gene: -
CDR3nt: TGTGCCAGTAGTGGTTGGAGTCCCGCGAACACCGGGGAGCTGTTTTTT
CDR3aa: CASSGWSPANTGELFF

abundance: -
v_gene: TRBV20-1
j_gene: TRBJ2-7
d_gene: -
CDR3nt: TGCAGTGCTAGTCGAACGGAGACACCCTACGAGCAGTACTTC
CDR3aa: CSASRTETPYEQYF

abundance: -
v_gene: TRBV3-1/TRBV3-2
j_gene: TRBJ2-3
d_gene: -
CDR3nt: TGTGCCAGCAGCCTCACAGATACGCAGTATTTT
CDR3aa: CASSLTDTQYF

abundance: -
v_gene: TRBV28
j_gene: TRBJ2-1
d_gene: -
CDR3nt: TGTGCCAGCAGTTTATCCCGACTAGGTCCCAATGAGCAGTTCTTC
CDR3aa: CASSLSRLGPNEQFF

abundance: -
v_gene: TRBV6-5
j_gene: TRBJ2-3
d_gene: TRBD1
CDR3nt: TGTGCCAGCAGTTACTCCGGACAGGGCACAGATACGCAGTATTTT
CDR3aa: CASSYSGQGTDTQYF

abundance: -
v_gene: TRBV19
j_gene: TRBJ1-2
d_gene: -
CDR3nt: TGTGCCAGTAGTACTCCCCCGGAGTGGAATGGCTACACCTTC
CDR3aa: CASSTPPEWNGYTF

abundance: -
v_gene: TRBV18
j_gene: TRBJ1-1
d_gene: TRBD1
CDR3nt: TGTGCCAGCTCACCGAGCTCGGGACAGCGCTTGAAAGCTTTCTTT
CDR3aa: CASSPSSGQRLKAFF

abundance: -
v_gene: TRBV15
j_gene: TRBJ2-1
d_gene: TRBD2
CDR3nt: TGTGCCACCAGCATTGGACTAGCGGGAGGAGGGTATGAGCAGTTCTTC
CDR3aa: CATSIGLAGGGYEQFF

abundance: -
v_gene: TRBV7-2
j_gene: TRBJ1-2
d_gene: -
CDR3nt: TGTGCCAGCAGCTTAGCCCCCATAGAGGCAAATGGCTACACCTTC
CDR3aa: CASSLAPIEANGYTF